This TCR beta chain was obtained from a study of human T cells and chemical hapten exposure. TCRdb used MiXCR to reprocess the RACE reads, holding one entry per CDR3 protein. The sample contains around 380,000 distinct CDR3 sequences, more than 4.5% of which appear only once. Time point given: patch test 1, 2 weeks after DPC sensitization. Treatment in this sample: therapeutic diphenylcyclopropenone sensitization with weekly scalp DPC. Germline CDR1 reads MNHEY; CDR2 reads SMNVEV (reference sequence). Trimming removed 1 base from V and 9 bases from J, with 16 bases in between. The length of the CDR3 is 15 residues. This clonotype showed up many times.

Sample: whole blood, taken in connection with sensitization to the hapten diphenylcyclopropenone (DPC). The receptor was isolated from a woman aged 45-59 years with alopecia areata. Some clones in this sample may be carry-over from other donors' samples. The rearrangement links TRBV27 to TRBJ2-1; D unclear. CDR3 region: CASSLLGPEFGEQFF. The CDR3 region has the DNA TGTGCCAGCAGTTTATTAGGTCCAGAGTTTGGTGAGCAGTTCTTC.